This T cell receptor beta chain was captured by sequencing in a study of blood T cell repertoires in COVID-19. The overall study: PBMCs, B-cell-depleted T cells, or T cells were the source of the cDNA or gDNA that made up the material.

This CDR3 has 13 residues. The V and J ends lost 5 bases and 2 bases respectively, with 10 bases between them. Germline lookup yields CDR1 GTSNPN and CDR2 SVGIG (reference sequence). Per the original data handling: Estimated nucleated cell counts came from reference gene primer amplification. Clones were sequenced by immunoSEQ multiplex PCR, and TCRdb holds only the in-frame ones, with some missing. Clone size and the V and J calls come from that table; the DNA yielded D and trimming. The sample holds more than 100,000 clones, roughly 83% seen once. This clone was found once. This chain uses TRBV30 with TRBJ1-5; a weak D match, TRBD1 (5 bases). The sequenced material came from peripheral blood. The TCR originated in a woman older than 75 with acute or convalescent COVID-19. The CDR3, as DNA: TGTGCCTGGCAGGGTGCGCGCAATCAGCCCCAGCATTTT. It yields the protein CAWQGARNQPQHF. The full variable domain, with the rest looked up from reference TRBV30 and TRBJ1-5, is SQTIHQWPATLVQPVGSPLSLECTVEGTSNPNLYWYRQAAGRGLQLLFYSVGIGQISSEVPQNLSASRPQDRQFILSSKKLLLSDSGFYLCAWQGARNQPQHFGDGTRLSIL.